The 10 T cell receptor beta chains reported below all come from one sample, sequenced in a study of cytomegalovirus exposure and HLA in healthy donors. The primer mix had 60 Vbeta and 13 Jbeta primers. The assay was immunoSEQ multiplex PCR, and TCRdb's table has in-frame clones only and misses some. This specimen shows 100,000 to 150,000 clones; the ten leading clones hold 1.5% to 1.7%. Input material: PBMCs. These receptors came from a woman in her forties in good health and CMV-seronegative.

The V call is TRBV18, the J call TRBJ1-5; 12 bases map to TRBD1. This CDR3 has 16 residues. Germline V gene data show CDR1 as KGHSH and CDR2 as LQKENI. The V gene end was trimmed by 4 bases and the J gene end by 7 bases; junction bases not matched to a gene: 8. The CDR3 bases are TGTGCCAGCTCACAAGGGACAGGGGGCAGTGGGCAGCCCCAGCATTTT. It codes for CASSQGTGGSGQPQHF.

The chain employs TRBV18 and TRBJ1-3, with D uncertain. Germline assignment: CDR1 KGHSH and CDR2 LQKENI. This CDR3 region has 17 residues. V gave up 1 base and J gave up 0 bases, with 13 bases separating them. CDR3 in DNA: TGTGCCAGCTCACCACTCCACGTTCGGGGCTCTGGAAACACCATATATTTT. Protein sequence: CASSPLHVRGSGNTIYF.

This CDR3 is CASSRGTGTNYGYTF. CDR3 nucleotides: TGCGCCAGCAGCCGAGGGACAGGTACTAACTATGGCTACACCTTC. The rearrangement links TRBV4-3 to TRBJ1-2; 8 nucleotides agree with TRBD1. Trimming removed 4 bases from V and 0 bases from J; junction bases left unmatched: 4. This CDR3 has 15 amino acids. Germline V gene sequence: CDR1 LGHNA, CDR2 YSLEER.

The rearrangement uses TRBV27 and TRBJ1-4; D is ambiguous. CDR1 and CDR2 from the germline V gene are MNHEY and SMNVEV (reference sequence). The CDR3 totals 13 residues. V was trimmed by 5 bases and J by 5 bases, leaving 9 bases between them. The CDR3 nucleotides are TGTGCCAGCAGTCCGCCACAGAATGAAAAACTGTTTTTT. It yields the protein CASSPPQNEKLFF.

The chain has TRBV5-1 and TRBJ2-3, with a weak D call TRBD2 (7 bases). Germline V gene sequence: CDR1 SGHRS, CDR2 YFSETQ. The V end lost 1 base, the J end lost 0 bases, and 12 bases lay between the germline ends. This CDR3 spans 16 amino acids. The chain's CDR3 is CASSLWGGPSTDTQYF. CDR3 in DNA: TGCGCCAGCAGCTTGTGGGGGGGGCCAAGCACAGATACGCAGTATTTT.

This chain connects TRBV19 to TRBJ2-2; D is uncertain. V lost 10 bases to trimming and J lost 8 bases, with 20 bases between them. The length of the CDR3 is 14 residues. CDR1 LNHDA and CDR2 SQIVND come from the germline V gene (reference sequence). The CDR3: CATTDPGSGGELFF. DNA for the CDR3: TGTGCCACCACCGACCCGGGTTCGGGTGGGGAGCTGTTTTTT. Looking up the rest from reference TRBV19 and TRBJ2-2 gives the full variable domain: DGGITQSPKYLFRKEGQNVTLSCEQNLNHDAMYWYRQDPGQGLRLIYYSQIVNDFQKGDIAEGYSVSREKKESFPLTVTSAQKNPTAFYLCATTDPGSGGELFFGEGSRLTVL.

As concerns this clone: A read error may account for a junction end that differs from germline. The gene calls are TRBV5-4 and TRBJ2-7, with 8 bases identical to TRBD1. From germline, CDR1 is SGHNT and CDR2 YYREEE (reference sequence). The CDR3 extends over 14 amino acids. The CDR3, as DNA: TGTGCCAGCAGCTTGGGACAGGGGAGCAACGAGCAGCACTTC. Encoded protein: CASSLGQGSNEQHF.

The chain employs TRBV27 and TRBJ1-4, with 10 positions matching TRBD1. Germline V gene lookup returns CDR1 MNHEY and CDR2 SMNVEV (reference sequence). This CDR3 contains 15 residues. The V and J ends lost 6 bases and 6 bases, in that order; junction bases with no gene match: 7. In nucleotides, the CDR3 is TGTGCCAGCAGAGGCCGACAGGGGGCCGATGAAAAACTGTTTTTT. Its protein product is CASRGRQGADEKLFF. Filled out from reference TRBV27 and TRBJ1-4, the complete variable domain reads EAQVTQNPRYLITVTGKKLTVTCSQNMNHEYMSWYRQDPGLGLRQIYYSMNVEVTDKGDVPEGYKVSRKEKRNFPLILESPSPNQTSLYFCASRGRQGADEKLFFGSGTQLSVL.

This chain connects TRBV6-1 to TRBJ2-7; D uncertain. CDR3 length: 13 residues. Trimming shortened V by 7 bases and J by 0 bases, and 10 bases separated the two germline ends. The germline V gene has CDR1 MNHNS and CDR2 SASEGT. The CDR3 DNA reads TGTGCCAGCAATCCCCCTAGCTCCTACGAGCAGTACGTC. As protein: CASNPPSSYEQYV.

V gene TRBV18 combines with J gene TRBJ2-7; D may be TRBD2 (7 bases). Per germline, CDR1 KGHSH and CDR2 LQKENI. The V end lost 8 bases, the J end lost 5 bases, and 22 bases lay between the germline ends. The CDR3 sequence is 15 residues long. The CDR3 DNA reads as TGTGCCAGCGCACTCTCGAGGGGGGGAGCCAACGAGCAGTACTTC. It is translated as CASALSRGGANEQYF.